Below, 26 T cell receptor beta chains from the same sample are listed, as sequenced in a study of blood T cell repertoires in COVID-19. Profiling relied on immunoSEQ multiplex PCR, and the TCRdb table lists in-frame clones only, not all of them. The table shows 40,000 to 45,000 clones, with around nine tenths occurring only once. Sequences were obtained from peripheral blood. These receptors came from a man between 45 and 60 years old with COVID-19, enrolled during active disease.

In DNA form, the CDR3 reads TGTGCCAGCTCCCGTAGAGGACAGGGAGAAACCTACAATGAGCAGTTCTTC. This sequence encodes CASSRRGQGETYNEQFF. The chain has TRBV18 and TRBJ2-1, with 8 bases that match TRBD1. The CDR3 has 17 residues. The germline CDR1 and CDR2 sequences are KGHSH and LQKENI. V lost 6 bases, J lost 2 bases, and 12 bases stayed unmatched.

This rearrangement joins TRBV6-5 to TRBJ2-7, with D possibly being TRBD1 (6 bases). In germline, CDR1 is MNHEY, CDR2 SVGAGI. V was clipped by 4 bases and J by 6 bases, with 10 bases between them. The CDR3 covers 12 residues. Written as DNA, the CDR3 is TGTGCCAGCAGTTCACAGGGACGCGAGCAGTACTTC. This gives the protein CASSSQGREQYF.

This clone was counted between two and nine times. The genes are TRBV7-9 and TRBJ2-3, with 7 bases that match TRBD1. Trimming removed 4 bases from V and 2 bases from J; junction bases left unmatched: 15. This CDR3 comprises 18 residues. Germline V gene data show CDR1 as SEHNR and CDR2 as FQNEAQ (reference sequence). CDR3 loop: CASSSPLRGTENTDTQYF. In nucleotides, the CDR3 is TGTGCCAGCAGCTCACCTCTTAGGGGGACAGAAAACACAGATACGCAGTATTTT.

The chain links TRBV3-1 (or the pseudogene TRBV3-2) to TRBJ2-1, with TRBD2 matching over 9 bases. The CDR3 has 14 amino acids. Germline V gene lookup returns CDR1 LGHDT and CDR2 YNNKEL (reference sequence). The ends lost 4 bases at V and 7 bases at J; junction bases unmatched: 5. The CDR3 coding sequence is TGTGCCAGCAGCCCACCTAGCGGGAAGAATGAGCAGTTCTTC. Its protein is CASSPPSGKNEQFF.

This rearrangement joins TRBV9 to TRBJ1-6, with D uncertain. The germline V gene has CDR1 SGDLS and CDR2 YYNGEE. V lost 3 bases to trimming and J lost 0 bases, with 10 bases between them. The CDR3 loop spans 16 amino acids. The CDR3 nucleotides are TGTGCCAGCAGCGGAGGAGGGAGCTCCTATAATTCACCCCTCCACTTT. Translating it yields CASSGGGSSYNSPLHF.

V and J are TRBV6-5 and TRBJ2-3; maybe TRBD1 (6 bases). From germline, CDR1 is MNHEY and CDR2 SVGAGI. V was clipped by 7 bases and J by 4 bases, with 15 bases between them. The CDR3 consists of 14 residues. In DNA, the CDR3 is TGTGCCAGCACCGCAGGGGAGTACCCAGATACGCAGTATTTT. Translating it yields CASTAGEYPDTQYF.

The J gene is TRBJ1-1, the V gene TRBV5-1, with D possibly TRBD1 on 6 matching bases. Germline assignment: CDR1 SGHRS and CDR2 YFSETQ. Trimming took off 0 bases at V and 6 bases at J, with 15 bases between the two ends. CDR3 length: 15 amino acids. CDR3 sequence reads: CASSLDGQSRAEAFF. CDR3 sequence (DNA): TGCGCCAGCAGCTTGGATGGACAGTCAAGGGCTGAAGCTTTCTTT.

V usage is TRBV19 and J usage is TRBJ2-2, with TRBD1 matching over 7 bases. The CDR3 has 14 amino acids. J was trimmed by 6 bases and V by 5 bases; bases with no gene match: 6. Germline lookup yields CDR1 LNHDA and CDR2 SQIVND (reference sequence). The CDR3 spells CASSPTGLPGELFF. The CDR3 DNA reads as TGTGCCAGTAGTCCGACAGGGCTCCCCGGGGAGCTGTTTTTT. Together with reference TRBV19 and TRBJ2-2, the CDR3 gives the full variable domain: DGGITQSPKYLFRKEGQNVTLSCEQNLNHDAMYWYRQDPGQGLRLIYYSQIVNDFQKGDIAEGYSVSREKKESFPLTVTSAQKNPTAFYLCASSPTGLPGELFFGEGSRLTVL.

This chain connects TRBV5-1 to TRBJ2-4; 14 bases agree with TRBD2. The CDR3 loop spans 16 amino acids. The J segment lost 8 bases and the V segment lost 4 bases, leaving 8 bases of the junction unmatched. In germline, CDR1 is SGHRS, CDR2 YFSETQ. The chain's CDR3 is CASSPGLAGGWDIQYF. In DNA, the CDR3 is TGCGCCAGCAGCCCCGGACTAGCGGGAGGATGGGACATTCAGTACTTC.

V gene TRBV6-5 combines with J gene TRBJ1-4; D not certain. Trimming stripped 6 bases from V and 5 bases from J, with 13 bases between. The germline V gene has CDR1 MNHEY and CDR2 SVGAGI. The CDR3 spans 14 residues. The CDR3 here is CASRPLGGNEKLFF. CDR3 DNA sequence: TGTGCCAGCAGGCCCCTGGGAGGGAATGAAAAACTGTTTTTT.

The CDR3 sequence is CASSGDRVNQPQHF. The DNA of the CDR3 is TGTGCCAGTAGTGGGGACAGGGTCAATCAGCCCCAGCATTTT. The V call is TRBV19, the J call TRBJ1-5; 9 nucleotides agree with TRBD1. CDR1 is LNHDA, CDR2 SQIVND, per germline (reference sequence). The CDR3 is made up of 14 amino acids. V shed 5 bases and J 3 bases; nucleotides not matched to a gene: 2.

The chain links TRBV6-5 to TRBJ2-7, with D hard to call. The CDR3 has 14 residues. Germline V gene sequence: CDR1 MNHEY, CDR2 SVGAGI. Trimming removed 5 bases at V and 3 bases at J, with 14 bases between. CDR3 sequence: CASSTLPFGYEQYF. CDR3 in DNA: TGTGCCAGCAGTACCCTCCCCTTCGGCTACGAGCAGTACTTC.

This chain links TRBV7-2 with TRBJ1-4; 11 bases are shared with TRBD1. In germline, CDR1 is SGHTA, CDR2 FQGNSA. Losses at the gene ends were 4 bases for V and 0 bases for J; bases not matched to a gene: 1. The CDR3 runs 16 residues. The CDR3 here is CASSSGQGATNEKLFF. The CDR3 DNA reads TGTGCCAGCAGCTCGGGACAGGGGGCAACTAATGAAAAACTGTTTTTT.

A single count supports this clone. This chain connects TRBV19 to TRBJ2-2; 7 bases map to TRBD2. Germline assignment: CDR1 LNHDA and CDR2 SQIVND (reference sequence). CDR3 size: 15 residues. After removal of 7 bases from V and 7 bases from J, the junction contained 12 bases not matched to a gene. The CDR3 sequence: CASKEGGQDGGELFF. The DNA for the CDR3 is TGTGCCAGTAAAGAGGGAGGGCAGGATGGCGGGGAGCTGTTTTTT.

V and J are TRBV6-1 and TRBJ2-4; 10 bases align to TRBD2. This CDR3 has 16 residues. The germline CDR1 and CDR2 sequences are MNHNS and SASEGT. V dropped 6 bases and J dropped 6; count of bases not matched to a gene: 11. Here the CDR3 reads CASSERSGRAPNIQYF. The DNA of the CDR3 is TGTGCCAGCAGCGAAAGAAGCGGGAGGGCCCCAAACATTCAGTACTTC.

The genes are TRBV5-4 and TRBJ2-3, with TRBD1 matching 9 bases. The CDR3 contains 15 residues. The trim removed 4 bases at V and 3 bases at J, leaving 6 bases unmatched. From germline, CDR1 is SGHNT and CDR2 YYREEE (reference sequence). The DNA for the CDR3 is TGTGCCAGCAGCGAAGACAGGGGGTGGACAGATACGCAGTATTTT. Encoded protein: CASSEDRGWTDTQYF.

The chain employs TRBV4-2 and TRBJ2-2; D is perhaps TRBD2 (5 bases). The V end was cut by 1 base, the J end by 1 base, with 7 bases between. The CDR3 runs to 15 residues. Germline V gene sequence: CDR1 LGHNA, CDR2 YNFKEQ. This CDR3 is CASSQVEGNTGELFF. In DNA form, the CDR3 reads TGTGCCAGCAGCCAAGTTGAGGGGAACACCGGGGAGCTGTTTTTT.

This clone was recorded once. The chain recombines TRBV6-5 with TRBJ1-1, with 7 bases aligning to TRBD1. From germline, CDR1 is MNHEY and CDR2 SVGAGI. With 2 bases clipped from V and 6 bases from J, the junction kept 6 bases outside the gene matches. There are 14 residues in the CDR3. The CDR3 DNA reads TGTGCCAGCAGTTACAGGAGACAGGGACCTGAAGCTTTCTTT. Residues: CASSYRRQGPEAFF.

This chain links TRBV5-1 with TRBJ2-5, with 10 nucleotides matching TRBD1. This CDR3 has 15 amino acids. V dropped 4 bases and J dropped 3; count of bases not matched to a gene: 6. Germline V CDR1 and CDR2: SGHRS, YFSETQ. The CDR3 DNA is TGCGCCAGCAGCGCTGGACAGGGGGGAGAAGAGACCCAGTACTTC. Residues: CASSAGQGGEETQYF.

This clone turned up a few times. The rearrangement joins TRBV11-2 to TRBJ1-6; D not certain. Trimming cost V 6 bases and J 9 bases, with 12 bases left between them. Germline V CDR1 and CDR2: SGHAT, FQNNGV. The CDR3 loop spans 13 amino acids. CDR3 in amino acids: CASSQVMGSPLHF. For the CDR3, the DNA is TGTGCCAGCAGTCAGGTTATGGGTTCACCCCTCCACTTT.

The rearrangement uses TRBV2 and TRBJ2-7, with D maybe TRBD2 (6 bases). The CDR3 has 14 residues. CDR1 and CDR2 from the germline V gene are SNHLY and FYNNEI. The V and J ends lost 7 bases and 0 bases respectively, with 13 bases between them. As DNA, the CDR3 is TGTGCCAGCATTGCCGGGAGTAGCTCCTACGAGCAGTACTTC. Its translation: CASIAGSSSYEQYF.

The V gene is TRBV6-5, the J gene TRBJ1-2; D may be TRBD1 (5 bases). The CDR3 covers 15 residues. V lost 5 bases and J 5 bases, leaving 18 bases between the germline ends. Germline V gene data show CDR1 as MNHEY and CDR2 as SVGAGI. CDR3 loop: CASSPFQGGGYGYTF. Written as DNA, the CDR3 is TGTGCCAGCAGTCCTTTCCAGGGTGGTGGGTATGGCTACACCTTC.

The chain joins TRBV7-9 to TRBJ2-2; D perhaps matches TRBD1 (6 bases). V lost 5 bases to trimming and J lost 4 bases, with 14 bases between them. CDR3 length equals 15 residues. From germline, CDR1 is SEHNR and CDR2 FQNEAQ (reference sequence). CDR3 nucleotide sequence: TGTGCCAGCAGCCCACATGACAGGACCACCGGGGAGCTGTTTTTT. It is translated as CASSPHDRTTGELFF.

The chain joins TRBV27 to TRBJ2-1; 16 nucleotides line up with TRBD2. Germline assignment: CDR1 MNHEY and CDR2 SMNVEV (reference sequence). The V segment lost 6 bases and the J segment 8 bases; nucleotides outside the gene matches: 4. There are 15 residues in the CDR3. This CDR3 is CASRTGLAGGYEQFF. The DNA of the CDR3 is TGTGCCAGCAGGACGGGACTAGCGGGAGGGTATGAGCAGTTCTTC.

The chain employs TRBV18 and TRBJ2-5; 9 bases match TRBD1. This CDR3 has 14 amino acids. Per germline, CDR1 KGHSH and CDR2 LQKENI. Germline trimming cut 5 bases from V and 4 bases from J; bases unmatched to any gene: 5. CDR3 amino acids: CASSTTGGRETQYF. CDR3 nucleotide sequence: TGTGCCAGCTCAACAACAGGGGGCCGAGAGACCCAGTACTTC.

The rearrangement links TRBV27 to TRBJ2-7; the D is unclear. CDR1 is MNHEY, CDR2 SMNVEV, per germline (reference sequence). Trimming left V 3 bases short and J 4 bases short, with 10 bases between. This CDR3 is 13 amino acids long. The CDR3 coding sequence is TGTGCCAGCAGTTTTGCTATAGAATACGAGCAGTACTTC. Translating it yields CASSFAIEYEQYF.